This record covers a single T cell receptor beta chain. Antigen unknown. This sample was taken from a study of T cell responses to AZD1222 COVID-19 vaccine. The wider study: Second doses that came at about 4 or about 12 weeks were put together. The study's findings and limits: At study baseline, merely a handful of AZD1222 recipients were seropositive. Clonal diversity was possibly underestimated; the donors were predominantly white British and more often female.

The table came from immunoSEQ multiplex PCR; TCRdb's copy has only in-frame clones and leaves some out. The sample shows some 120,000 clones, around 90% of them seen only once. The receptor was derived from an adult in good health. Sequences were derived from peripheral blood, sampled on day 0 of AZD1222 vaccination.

CDR3 sequence reads: CASCDSSTDTQYF. DNA for the CDR3: TGTGCCAGTTGCGACAGCTCCACAGATACGCAGTATTTT. The chain uses TRBV19 and TRBJ2-3; D perhaps matches TRBD1 (5 bases). There are 13 residues in the CDR3. Trimming pared 8 bases from V and 2 bases from J, leaving 11 bases between. Per germline, CDR1 LNHDA and CDR2 SQIVND (reference sequence).